The clone carrying this T cell receptor beta chain came up once. Its matching antigen is unknown. This entry belongs to a study of shared clonotypes between healthy human individuals. This CDR3 comprises 15 residues. Germline V gene data show CDR1 as GTSNPN and CDR2 as SVGIG (reference sequence). The ends were cut back, 0 bases at V and 1 base at J, with 12 bases in the middle. TCRdb's table, derived via immunoSEQ multiplex PCR, lists solely in-frame clones and lacks some. The sample has approximately 1.5 million clones; approximately 98.5% are singletons. Study observations and caveats: With few donors, the genetic and exposure-history diversity represented was limited.

J is TRBJ2-5 and V is TRBV30; D might be TRBD2 (6 bases). What was sequenced was naive CD4+ T cells sorted from blood. Subset here: CD45RA+ positively selected. This clonotype was obtained from a man aged 25-45 years in good health. The CDR3 region is CAWSVGFGGQETQYF. The DNA for the CDR3 is TGTGCCTGGAGTGTAGGGTTCGGGGGCCAAGAGACCCAGTACTTC.